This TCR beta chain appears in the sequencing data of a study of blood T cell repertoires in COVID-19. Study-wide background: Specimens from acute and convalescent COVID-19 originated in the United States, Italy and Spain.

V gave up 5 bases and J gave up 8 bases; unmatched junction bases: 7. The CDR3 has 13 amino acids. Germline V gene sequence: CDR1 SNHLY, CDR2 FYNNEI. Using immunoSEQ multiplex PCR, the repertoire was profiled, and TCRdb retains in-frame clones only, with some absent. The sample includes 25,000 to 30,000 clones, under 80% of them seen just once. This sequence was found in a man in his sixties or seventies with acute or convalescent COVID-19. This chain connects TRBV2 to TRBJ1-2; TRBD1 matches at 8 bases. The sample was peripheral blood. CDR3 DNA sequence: TGTGCCAGCAGTTTCCAGGGGGCCGACGGCTACACCTTC. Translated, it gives CASSFQGADGYTF.